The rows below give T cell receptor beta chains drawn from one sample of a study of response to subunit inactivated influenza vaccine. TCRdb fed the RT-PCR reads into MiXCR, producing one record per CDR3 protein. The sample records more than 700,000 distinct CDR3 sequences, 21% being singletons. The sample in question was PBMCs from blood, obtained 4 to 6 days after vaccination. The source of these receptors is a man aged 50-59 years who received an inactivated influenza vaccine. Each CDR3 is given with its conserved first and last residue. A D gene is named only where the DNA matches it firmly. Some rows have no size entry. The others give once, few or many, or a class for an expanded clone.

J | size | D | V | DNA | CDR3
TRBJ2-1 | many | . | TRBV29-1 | TGCAGCGTTGTCCCCTACAACAATGAGCAGTTCTTC | CSVVPYNNEQFF
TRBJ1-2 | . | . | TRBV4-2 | TGTGCCAGCAGCCAAGACCTTACGGGGGCCGCGAGGAGCACCTTC | CASSQDLTGAARSTF
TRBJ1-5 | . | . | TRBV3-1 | TGTGCCAGCAGCCTCACATTGGGGGGCGGTCAGCCCCAGCATTTT | CASSLTLGGGQPQHF
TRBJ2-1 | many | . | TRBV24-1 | TGTGCCACCAGTGACCCAAGCTCCTACAATGAGCAGTTCTTC | CATSDPSSYNEQFF
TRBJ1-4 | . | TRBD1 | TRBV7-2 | TGTGCCAGCAGCAAGGGACAGAATAATGAAAAACTGTTTTTT | CASSKGQNNEKLFF
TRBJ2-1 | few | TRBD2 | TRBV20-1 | TGCAGTGCCACGGGGCTAGCGGACTCCTACAATGAGCAGTTCTTC | CSATGLADSYNEQFF
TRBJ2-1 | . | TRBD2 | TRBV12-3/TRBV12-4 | TGCAGTGCTAGCTCCGGACTAGCGGGGATGGGGTACAATGAGCAGTTCTTC | CSASSGLAGMGYNEQFF
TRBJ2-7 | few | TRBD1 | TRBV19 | TGTGCCAGTAGTTCCTCCGGGACAGGGGGCTACGAGCAGTACTTC | CASSSSGTGGYEQYF
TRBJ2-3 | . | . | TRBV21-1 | TGTGCCAGCACCTTCGCGGGGGACCTCCGGAGTTTTTTGGACACAGATACGCAGTATTTT | CASTFAGDLRSFLDTDTQYF
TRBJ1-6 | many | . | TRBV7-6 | TGTGCCAGCAGCCCCCATAATTCACCCCTCCACTTT | CASSPHNSPLHF
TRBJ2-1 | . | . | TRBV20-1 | TGCAGTGCTAGGTTAGGGGTTTTGAATGAGCAGTTCTTC | CSARLGVLNEQFF
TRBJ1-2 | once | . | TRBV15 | TGTGCCACCAGCATGACCCGTTATTATGGCTACACCTTC | CATSMTRYYGYTF
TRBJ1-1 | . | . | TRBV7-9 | TGTGCCAGCAGCTTATCGTCCTTGGGGACTGAAGCTTTCTTT | CASSLSSLGTEAFF
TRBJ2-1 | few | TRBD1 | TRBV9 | TGTGCCAGCAGCGTTACGACAGGGCTGTACAATGAGCAGTTCTTC | CASSVTTGLYNEQFF
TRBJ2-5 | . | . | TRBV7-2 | TGTGCCAGCAGCTTAGCGGTCCTACCTGAGGCCCAGTACTTC | CASSLAVLPEAQYF
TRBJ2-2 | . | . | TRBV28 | TGTGCCAGCAGTTTATCACTGCTGAACACCGGGGAGCTGTTTTTT | CASSLSLLNTGELFF
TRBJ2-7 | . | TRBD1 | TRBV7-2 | TGTGCCAGCAGCACGGAGACAGGGGGCCTGCAGTACTTC | CASSTETGGLQYF
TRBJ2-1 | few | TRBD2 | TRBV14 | TGTGCCAGCAGCCGGACTAGCGGGCTGGGGCAGTTCTTC | CASSRTSGLGQFF
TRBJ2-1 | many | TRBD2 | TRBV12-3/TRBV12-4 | TGTGCCAGCAAAGGACTAGCGGATTACAATGAGCAGTTCTTC | CASKGLADYNEQFF
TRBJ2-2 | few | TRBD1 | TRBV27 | TGTGCCAGCAGCTCCGGGACAGGTCTATTTTGGGAGCTGTTTTTT | CASSSGTGLFWELFF
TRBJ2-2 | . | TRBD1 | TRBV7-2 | TGTGCCAGCAGCTTATACGACAGGGGAGGCACCGGGGAGCTGTTTTTT | CASSLYDRGGTGELFF
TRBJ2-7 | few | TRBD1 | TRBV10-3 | TGTGCCATCAGAGACAGGGTTCGGGCCTACGAGCAGTACTTC | CAIRDRVRAYEQYF
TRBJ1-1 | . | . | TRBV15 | TGTGCCACCAGCACGTGGCAGGGCAACACTGAAGCTTTCTTT | CATSTWQGNTEAFF
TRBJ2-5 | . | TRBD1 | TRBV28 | TGTGCCAGCAGCCGGGGGCCCCCGGACAGGGTCCAAGAGACCCAGTACTTC | CASSRGPPDRVQETQYF
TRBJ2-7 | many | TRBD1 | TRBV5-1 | TGCGCCAGCAGCTTGGCGGGTGGACAGGCCTACGAGCAGTACTTC | CASSLAGGQAYEQYF
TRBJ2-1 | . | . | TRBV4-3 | TGCGCCAGCAGGGCCAATGAGTTGGTTGCCCGGAATGAGCAGTTCTTC | CASRANELVARNEQFF
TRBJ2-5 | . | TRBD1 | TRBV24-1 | TGTGCCACCAGTGCCCCGCCGGGACAGGGAATGGGCGAAGAGACCCAGTACTTC | CATSAPPGQGMGEETQYF
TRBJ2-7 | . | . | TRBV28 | TGTGCCAGCAGGGCGGGGTACGAGCAGTACTTC | CASRAGYEQYF
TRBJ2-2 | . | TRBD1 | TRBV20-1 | TGCAGTGCTAGAGCGCTCGGGACAGGGGGTTCCGGGGAGCTGTTTTTT | CSARALGTGGSGELFF
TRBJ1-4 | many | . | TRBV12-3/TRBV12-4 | TGTGCCAGCAAACACCGGCATGAAAAACTGTTTTTT | CASKHRHEKLFF
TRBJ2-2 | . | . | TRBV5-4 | TGTGCCAGCAGCTTGCAACCCAGCACCGGGGAGCTGTTTTTT | CASSLQPSTGELFF
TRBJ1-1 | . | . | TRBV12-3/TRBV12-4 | TGTGCCAGCAGTCCCTGGGACCGCAACACTGAAGCTTTCTTT | CASSPWDRNTEAFF
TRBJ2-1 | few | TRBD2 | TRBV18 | TGTGCCAGCTCACCCCCGGCCGGGACTAGCAGGGAGCAGTTCTTC | CASSPPAGTSREQFF
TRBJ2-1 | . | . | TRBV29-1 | TGCAGCGGACCGTGGGCTTCGGGTGAGCAGTTCTTC | CSGPWASGEQFF
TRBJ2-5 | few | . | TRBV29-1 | TGCAGCGTGTCGCAGGTTGGGGAGACCCAGTACTTC | CSVSQVGETQYF
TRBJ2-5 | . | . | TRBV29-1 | TGCAGCGTTGGCCGGGTTCTCTTGGAGACCCAGTACTTC | CSVGRVLLETQYF
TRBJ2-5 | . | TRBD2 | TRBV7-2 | TGTGCCAGCAGCCTTAGCGGGAGAGAGTGGGAGACCCAGTACTTC | CASSLSGREWETQYF
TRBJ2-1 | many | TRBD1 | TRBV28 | TGTGCCAGCAGTTCGGGGACAGGGGGCAGGGATGAGCAGTTCTTC | CASSSGTGGRDEQFF
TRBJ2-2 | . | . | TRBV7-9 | TGTGCCAGCAGCTACAGACAGGCCGGGGAGCTGTTTTTT | CASSYRQAGELFF
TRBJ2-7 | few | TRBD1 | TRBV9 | TGTGCCAGCAGCGCGGGGGGACAGGGCTACGAGCAGTACTTC | CASSAGGQGYEQYF
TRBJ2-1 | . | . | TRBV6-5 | TGTGCCAGCAGTTACAAGGGAAATTGGGCCTACAATGAGCAGTTCTTC | CASSYKGNWAYNEQFF
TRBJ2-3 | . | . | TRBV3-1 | TGTGCCAGCAGCCAAGATCTAGGGGGCACAGATACGCAGTATTTT | CASSQDLGGTDTQYF
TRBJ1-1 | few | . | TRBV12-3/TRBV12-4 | TGTGCCAGCAGTCCCTTTGCAGGAGACACTGAAGCTTTCTTT | CASSPFAGDTEAFF
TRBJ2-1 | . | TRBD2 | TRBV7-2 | TGTGCCAGCAGCTTCCGAAGGAGCGGGGGGTCTGAGCAGTTCTTC | CASSFRRSGGSEQFF
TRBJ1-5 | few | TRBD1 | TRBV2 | TGTGCCAGCAGTTACCTAGGGACAGGGACTAATCAGCCCCAGCATTTT | CASSYLGTGTNQPQHF
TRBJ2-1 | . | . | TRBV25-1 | TGTGCCAGCAGTGAAGTAAATGAGCAGTTCTTC | CASSEVNEQFF
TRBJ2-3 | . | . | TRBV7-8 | TGTGCCAGCAGCTTATGGATTAGCGCTGCAGATACGCAGTATTTT | CASSLWISAADTQYF
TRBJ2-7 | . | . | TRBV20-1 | TGCAGTGCTGGGGGGACAGTTAGCTCCTACGAGCAGTACTTC | CSAGGTVSSYEQYF
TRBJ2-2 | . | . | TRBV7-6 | TGTGCCAGCAGCTTAGATCACAGCACCGGGGAGCTGTTTTTT | CASSLDHSTGELFF
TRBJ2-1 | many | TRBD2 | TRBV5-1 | TGCGCCAGCAGCTTTACTAGCGGGAGGGAATGGCGCGATGAGCAGTTCTTC | CASSFTSGREWRDEQFF
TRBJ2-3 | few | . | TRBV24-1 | TGTGCCACCAGAGCACAAAGCACAGATACGCAGTATTTT | CATRAQSTDTQYF
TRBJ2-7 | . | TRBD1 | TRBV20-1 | TGCAGTGCTGGGTCCGGGACAGGGAGCTACGAGCAGTACTTC | CSAGSGTGSYEQYF
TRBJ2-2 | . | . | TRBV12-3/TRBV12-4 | TGTGCCAGCACCCTAAGGAGGGATACCGGGGAGCTGTTTTTT | CASTLRRDTGELFF
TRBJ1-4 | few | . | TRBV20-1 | TGCAGTGCTACCAGGGGCCGGGTTGAAAAACTGTTTTTT | CSATRGRVEKLFF
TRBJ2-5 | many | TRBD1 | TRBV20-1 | TGCAGTGCTAGTAGGGACAGGGGGCCACAAGAGACCCAGTACTTC | CSASRDRGPQETQYF
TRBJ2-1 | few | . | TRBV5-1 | TGCGCCAGCAGCCCCGGGTCAGGGACCTACAATGAGCAGTTCTTC | CASSPGSGTYNEQFF
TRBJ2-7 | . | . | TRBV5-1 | TGCGCCAGCAGCTTGGGGGCAGATCTAACCTACGAGCAGTACTTC | CASSLGADLTYEQYF
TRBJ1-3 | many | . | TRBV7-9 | TGTGCCAGCAGCTTATCCGTCTCTGGAAACACCATATATTTT | CASSLSVSGNTIYF
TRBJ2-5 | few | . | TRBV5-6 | TGTGCCAGCAGCTTGCCGAAAGAGACCCAGTACTTC | CASSLPKETQYF